This entry describes one T cell receptor (beta chain). V shed 7 bases and J shed 0 bases, with 12 bases lying between them. Germline CDR1 reads LNHDA; CDR2 reads SQIVND (reference sequence). The CDR3 has 14 residues. The source of the sample is a study of STAT5B mutations in CD4+ large granular lymphocyte leukemia. The assay was run at survey level. Here immunoSEQ multiplex PCR was the method, and the copy in TCRdb shows in-frame clones only, minus some. Here the sample spans 20,000 to 25,000 clones, around 72% being singletons. This clonotype originated in a human donor in good health. The chain joins TRBV19 to TRBJ1-1; no clear D gene. The sequencing input was CD4+ T cells from blood buffy coats. CDR3 sequence reads: CASTPRTMNTEAFF. The DNA for the CDR3 is TGTGCCAGTACCCCAAGGACCATGAACACTGAAGCTTTCTTT.